Presented here are 24 T cell receptor beta chains from one specimen sequenced in a study of blood T cell repertoires in COVID-19. Repertoires were generated with immunoSEQ multiplex PCR, while TCRdb's copy carries only in-frame clones and drops some. This table holds 150,000 to 200,000 clones, roughly nine tenths found once. Specimen: peripheral blood. The receptors were sampled from a woman in her fifties or sixties with COVID-19, enrolled during active disease.

The V call is TRBV30, the J call TRBJ2-1, with D tentatively TRBD2 (6 bases). The CDR3 contains 15 residues. Germline CDR1 and CDR2: GTSNPN and SVGIG (reference sequence). CDR3 in amino acids: CAYLEGTVSYNEQFF. In nucleotides, the CDR3 is TGTGCTTACCTTGAGGGGACTGTCTCCTACAATGAGCAGTTCTTC.

V gene TRBV24-1 combines with J gene TRBJ1-2; D gene uncertain. Germline V gene sequence: CDR1 KGHDR, CDR2 SFDVKD. The CDR3 has 13 residues. V shed 5 bases and J shed 2 bases, with 8 bases lying between them. The DNA for the CDR3 is TGTGCCACCAGTGGAGAGGGAAACTATGGCTACACCTTC. Its protein is CATSGEGNYGYTF.

V and J are TRBV2 and TRBJ2-1, with TRBD2 matching 7 bases. Trimming at V came to 3 bases and at J to 0 bases, leaving 5 bases not matched to a gene. Looked up from germline, CDR1 is SNHLY and CDR2 is FYNNEI. The CDR3 extends over 16 amino acids. The CDR3 DNA is TGTGCCAGCAGTGATCTGCGCGGGAGCTCCTACAATGAGCAGTTCTTC. Amino acids: CASSDLRGSSYNEQFF.

This chain links TRBV6-6 with TRBJ1-1, with 7 bases identical to TRBD1. Germline CDR1 is MNHNY and CDR2 is SVGAGI (reference sequence). J gave up 2 bases and V 6 bases, and 6 bases lay outside the gene matches. This CDR3 contains 14 residues. The CDR3 nucleotides are TGTGCCAGCAGACCAGGGGGTCAAAACACTGAAGCTTTCTTT. This codes for CASRPGGQNTEAFF.

The V call is TRBV27, the J call TRBJ2-1, with D possibly being TRBD2 (6 bases). The CDR3 is 14 amino acids. Germline V gives CDR1 MNHEY, CDR2 SMNVEV (reference sequence). Trimming took 7 bases from V and 8 from J, leaving 18 bases between them. CDR3 region: CASTRRGHYDEQFF. CDR3 sequence (DNA): TGTGCCAGCACCAGGAGGGGTCATTACGATGAGCAGTTCTTC.

V gene TRBV19 combines with J gene TRBJ1-5; perhaps TRBD1 as D (5 bases). The germline V gene has CDR1 LNHDA and CDR2 SQIVND (reference sequence). This CDR3 spans 13 amino acids. Trimming removed 3 bases from V and 2 bases from J, with 5 bases in between. CDR3 sequence (DNA): TGTGCCAGTAGTATGGGGCGCAATCAGCCCCAGCATTTT. Its translation is CASSMGRNQPQHF.

This chain connects TRBV4-3 to TRBJ2-7; weak D call: TRBD1 (5 bases). Germline values: CDR1 LGHNA, CDR2 YSLEER. V lost 0 bases and J lost 4, with 13 bases in between. CDR3 length: 15 amino acids. The CDR3 loop reads CASSQDAGLRYEQYF. CDR3 sequence (DNA): TGCGCCAGCAGCCAAGATGCAGGGCTCAGGTACGAGCAGTACTTC.

The V and J genes are TRBV6-4 and TRBJ2-3; 7 positions agree with TRBD2. The CDR3 totals 14 residues. Unmatched junction bases numbered 8, after V lost 5 bases and J lost 6 bases. Germline CDR1 reads MRHNA; CDR2 reads SNTAGT. CDR3 region: CASSPERGGDTQYF. Here the CDR3 DNA reads TGTGCCAGCAGTCCCGAACGGGGAGGGGATACGCAGTATTTT.

The chain couples TRBV6-6 to TRBJ2-7, with TRBD2 matching 9 bases. The CDR3 is 13 amino acids. CDR1 and CDR2 from the germline V gene are MNHNY and SVGAGI (reference sequence). V gave up 5 bases and J gave up 5 bases; unmatched junction bases: 4. The CDR3 region is CASSSGRFDEQYF. The CDR3 DNA reads as TGTGCCAGCAGTAGCGGGAGGTTCGACGAGCAGTACTTC.

The chain joins TRBV30 to TRBJ1-6, with no clear D. This CDR3 has 17 amino acids. The ends were cut back, 5 bases at V and 7 bases at J, with 24 bases in the middle. Germline loops: CDR1 GTSNPN, CDR2 SVGIG (reference sequence). The CDR3 sequence: CAWGPGFQDLRNSPLHF. The CDR3, as DNA: TGTGCCTGGGGTCCGGGGTTTCAGGATTTACGGAATTCACCCCTCCACTTT.

The chain is built from TRBV28 and TRBJ2-7; D is perhaps TRBD2 (6 bases). Germline V gene sequence: CDR1 MDHEN, CDR2 SYDVKM. With 4 bases removed from V and 1 base from J, the gap between germline ends came to 14 bases. This CDR3 spans 15 amino acids. CDR3 coding DNA: TGTGCCAGCAGTTCCGGTGGGAGCGGGTCCTACGAGCAGTACTTC. As protein: CASSSGGSGSYEQYF.

The chain has TRBV5-4 and TRBJ1-1; 11 nucleotides line up with TRBD1. The germline V gene has CDR1 SGHNT and CDR2 YYREEE (reference sequence). Trimming took 4 bases from V and 7 from J; bases not matched to a gene: 12. The length of the CDR3 is 16 residues. The CDR3 reads CASSPRTGGAKGEAFF. The CDR3 bases are TGTGCCAGCAGCCCCAGGACAGGGGGCGCGAAAGGTGAAGCTTTCTTT.

V is TRBV9 and J is TRBJ2-5; 13 bases agree with TRBD2. J was trimmed by 6 bases and V by 3 bases; bases with no gene match: 8. The CDR3 is made up of 16 amino acids. Germline V lookup: CDR1 SGDLS, CDR2 YYNGEE. The chain's CDR3 is CASSETSGRSSQTQYF. DNA for the CDR3: TGTGCCAGCAGCGAGACTAGCGGGAGGTCCTCTCAGACCCAGTACTTC.

This clone has a single count. This rearrangement joins TRBV12-3 or TRBV12-4 to TRBJ1-1; 10 bases align to TRBD1. The CDR3 loop spans 13 amino acids. V shed 7 bases and J 6 bases; nucleotides not matched to a gene: 5. The CDR3 DNA reads TGTGCCAGCACCCCAGGGACAGGGGCTGAAGCTTTCTTT. This sequence encodes CASTPGTGAEAFF.

The CDR3 region has the DNA TGTGCCAGCAACCTGGGACAGGGCGGCAATCAGCCCCAGCATTTT. Translated, it gives CASNLGQGGNQPQHF. This chain uses TRBV2 with TRBJ1-5; 9 nucleotides align to TRBD1. Germline V gives CDR1 SNHLY, CDR2 FYNNEI. The CDR3 contains 15 residues. V shed 7 bases and J 2 bases; nucleotides not matched to a gene: 6.

The chain carries TRBV2 and TRBJ2-3; 10 bases align to TRBD1. The CDR3 spans 15 residues. V dropped 1 base and J dropped 5; count of bases not matched to a gene: 3. Germline V gene lookup returns CDR1 SNHLY and CDR2 FYNNEI. The CDR3 DNA sequence: TGTGCCAGCAGTGAAGGACAGGGGGCTATAGATACGCAGTATTTT. Residues: CASSEGQGAIDTQYF.

This rearrangement joins TRBV30 to TRBJ1-3; D unclear. Per germline, CDR1 GTSNPN and CDR2 SVGIG (reference sequence). V lost 2 bases to trimming and J lost 4 bases, with 6 bases between them. The length of the CDR3 is 12 residues. For the CDR3, the DNA is TGTGCCTGGAGTTCGGGAGGAAACACCATATATTTT. Amino acid sequence: CAWSSGGNTIYF.

The rearrangement joins TRBV18 to TRBJ1-2, with D unclear. Germline CDR1 is KGHSH and CDR2 is LQKENI. The CDR3 sequence is 11 residues long. The V and J ends lost 0 bases and 8 bases respectively, with 4 bases between them. The CDR3 protein is CASSPPGGYTF. CDR3 sequence (DNA): TGTGCCAGCTCACCACCGGGCGGCTACACCTTC.

V and J are TRBV27 and TRBJ1-5; D is ambiguous. Trimming removed 0 bases from V and 0 bases from J, with 12 bases in between. CDR3 length: 17 amino acids. Germline V gene lookup returns CDR1 MNHEY and CDR2 SMNVEV (reference sequence). The CDR3 DNA sequence: TGTGCCAGCAGTTTATCGCCGACTGCTTATAGCAATCAGCCCCAGCATTTT. Translated, it gives CASSLSPTAYSNQPQHF.

J is TRBJ2-1 and V is TRBV12-5; D unresolved. V was clipped by 1 base and J by 13 bases, with 11 bases between them. This CDR3 region has 12 residues. CDR1 and CDR2 (germline): LGHNT, FRNRAP. The CDR3 DNA sequence: TGTGCTAGTGGTTTGGGCCCCAGTCCTCAGTTCTTC. The encoded protein is CASGLGPSPQFF. Using reference TRBV12-5 and TRBJ2-1 for the parts outside the CDR3, the full variable domain is DARVTQTPRHKVTEMGQEVTMRCQPILGHNTVFWYRQTMMQGLELLAYFRNRAPLDDSGMPKDRFSAEMPDATLATLKIQPSEPRDSAVYFCASGLGPSPQFFGPGTRLTVL.

This chain connects TRBV11-2 to TRBJ1-2; D not certain. From germline, CDR1 is SGHAT and CDR2 FQNNGV. V dropped 5 bases and J dropped 14 bases, with 15 bases sitting between them. This CDR3 has 11 amino acids. The CDR3 bases are TGTGCCAGCAGCCTGGGCACCGCGGGAACCTTC. Its translation: CASSLGTAGTF.

The chain recombines TRBV3-1 (or the pseudogene TRBV3-2) with TRBJ2-1, with D possibly being TRBD2 (6 bases). This CDR3 has 16 amino acids. The ends were cut back, 4 bases at V and 2 bases at J, with 15 bases in the middle. The germline CDR1 and CDR2 sequences are LGHDT and YNNKEL (reference sequence). The CDR3 reads CASSPHPGLTYNEQFF. CDR3 in DNA: TGTGCCAGCAGCCCACACCCGGGACTTACCTACAATGAGCAGTTCTTC.

Note on this clone: Other DNA variants within this sample encode the same CDR3. CDR3 DNA: TGTGCCAGCAGCGTAGGACGTCAGGGGGATTCACCCCTCCACTTT. Encoded protein: CASSVGRQGDSPLHF. The V and J genes are TRBV9 and TRBJ1-6, with 7 bases matching TRBD1. Germline-derived CDR1 and CDR2 are SGDLS and YYNGEE. The CDR3 runs 15 residues. The junction had 5 bases not matched to a gene; V was cut back by 0 bases and J by 8 bases.

The chain links TRBV2 to TRBJ2-1, with D hard to call. This CDR3 comprises 15 residues. Germline V gives CDR1 SNHLY, CDR2 FYNNEI. Trimming took 5 bases from V and 3 from J, leaving 14 bases between them. DNA for the CDR3: TGTGCCAGCAGTCACGACTCCATGGGCTACAATGAGCAGTTCTTC. Translation: CASSHDSMGYNEQFF.